Below are 24 T cell receptor beta chains sequenced from a single sample in a study of T cell responses to AZD1222 COVID-19 vaccine. Clones were read by immunoSEQ multiplex PCR, and TCRdb kept only the in-frame ones, dropping some. This table has about 120,000 clones, around 83% appearing once. The input for sequencing was peripheral blood, taken 28 days after the second AZD1222 dose. The receptor source for this set is an adult who received the AZD1222 COVID-19 vaccine.

In the case of this clone: At one end, the junction sequence differs from germline, possibly due to a read error. The genes are TRBV5-1 and TRBJ2-7; D is undetermined. This CDR3 has 15 amino acids. Germline CDR1 SGHRS, CDR2 YFSETQ. The CDR3 DNA sequence: TGCGCCAACAGCTTGGATGCTGCAGATTCCTACGAGCAGTACTTC. Translation gives CANSLDAADSYEQYF.

J is TRBJ2-1 and V is TRBV5-1; TRBD2 matches 13 bases. Germline V gene lookup returns CDR1 SGHRS and CDR2 YFSETQ. This CDR3 region has 15 residues. J was trimmed by 7 bases and V by 4 bases; bases with no gene match: 5. In DNA, the CDR3 is TGCGCCAGCAGCCTACTAGCGGGGGGGCAGAATGAGCAGTTCTTC. Translated, it gives CASSLLAGGQNEQFF. The variable domain in full, completed from reference TRBV5-1 and TRBJ2-1, reads KAGVTQTPRYLIKTRGQQVTLSCSPISGHRSVSWYQQTPGQGLQFLFEYFSETQRNKGNFPGRFSGRQFSNSRSEMNVSTLELGDSALYLCASSLLAGGQNEQFFGPGTRLTVL.

This rearrangement joins TRBV7-2 to TRBJ1-3; TRBD1 matches 8 bases. CDR3 length: 15 residues. V lost 5 bases to trimming and J lost 0 bases; unmatched junction nucleotides: 3. Per the germline V gene, CDR1 is SGHTA and CDR2 is FQGNSA. This chain's CDR3 is CASSPGGNSGNTIYF. CDR3 sequence (DNA): TGTGCCAGCAGCCCAGGGGGCAACTCTGGAAACACCATATATTTT. Full variable domain (remainder filled in from reference TRBV7-2 and TRBJ1-3): GAGVSQSPSNKVTEKGKDVELRCDPISGHTALYWYRQSLGQGLEFLIYFQGNSAPDKSGLPSDRFSAERTGGSVSTLTIQRTQQEDSAVYLCASSPGGNSGNTIYFGEGSWLTVV.

This chain uses TRBV11-2 with TRBJ2-3; the D is unclear. CDR3 length equals 14 residues. The germline V gene has CDR1 SGHAT and CDR2 FQNNGV. The V gene lost 3 bases and the J gene lost 0 bases, with 7 bases spanning the gap. The CDR3 reads CASSFSSSTDTQYF. For the CDR3, the DNA is TGTGCCAGCAGCTTCAGTTCTAGCACAGATACGCAGTATTTT.

This chain connects TRBV28 to TRBJ1-2, with D unclear. The V and J ends lost 5 bases and 4 bases respectively, with 14 bases between them. Germline V gene sequence: CDR1 MDHEN, CDR2 SYDVKM. The CDR3 runs to 14 residues. CDR3 nucleotides: TGTGCCAGCAGTCCGACCCCAGGCCCCTATGGCTACACCTTC. Amino acid sequence: CASSPTPGPYGYTF.

V and J are TRBV2 and TRBJ1-3; 9 positions agree with TRBD1. The CDR3 consists of 15 residues. V shed 8 bases, J shed 4 bases, and the junction held 9 bases outside the gene matches. CDR1 and CDR2 (germline): SNHLY, FYNNEI. The CDR3 DNA reads TGTGCCAGCGTAGACCCACAGGGGGCAGGAAACACCATATATTTT. Protein: CASVDPQGAGNTIYF.

The genes are TRBV5-6 and TRBJ1-2; D not certain. The CDR3 runs to 13 residues. V lost 0 bases to trimming and J lost 4 bases, with 7 bases between them. Germline lookup yields CDR1 SGHDT and CDR2 YYEEEE. The CDR3 DNA reads as TGTGCCAGCAGCTTGGCCGCCGGCTATGGCTACACCTTC. Amino acid sequence: CASSLAAGYGYTF.

The chain combines TRBV19 with TRBJ1-2; D is undetermined. Germline CDR1 reads LNHDA; CDR2 reads SQIVND (reference sequence). V lost 4 bases to trimming and J lost 2 bases, with 14 bases between them. The CDR3 spans 15 residues. DNA for the CDR3: TGTGCCAGTAGTAGGTCGGGCGGGGTAAACTATGGCTACACCTTC. It encodes CASSRSGGVNYGYTF.

J is TRBJ2-1 and V is TRBV7-2; 9 positions match TRBD1. The CDR3 is 15 residues long. Trimming cost V 1 base and J 7 bases; bases outside gene matches: 5. Germline V gene data show CDR1 as SGHTA and CDR2 as FQGNSA. Here the CDR3 DNA reads TGTGCCAGCAGCTTAGTTGGGGACAGGGCGAATGAGCAGTTCTTC. It translates to CASSLVGDRANEQFF.

V gene TRBV3-1 (or the pseudogene TRBV3-2) combines with J gene TRBJ1-1, with TRBD1 matching over 7 bases. The V segment lost 3 bases and the J segment 3 bases; nucleotides outside the gene matches: 4. Germline values: CDR1 LGHDT, CDR2 YNNKEL (reference sequence). This CDR3 is 14 amino acids long. Written as DNA, the CDR3 is TGTGCCAGCAGCCACCGCACAGGGGACACTGAAGCTTTCTTT. It specifies CASSHRTGDTEAFF.

The chain uses TRBV2 and TRBJ1-4; D might be TRBD1 (6 bases). The CDR3 is made up of 14 amino acids. V gave up 6 bases and J gave up 4 bases, with 12 bases separating them. CDR1 is SNHLY, CDR2 FYNNEI, per germline. The CDR3 is CASSETGRNEKLFF. CDR3 coding DNA: TGTGCCAGCAGCGAGACAGGCCGTAATGAAAAACTGTTTTTT.

The chain uses TRBV3-1 (or the pseudogene TRBV3-2) and TRBJ1-1; weak D call: TRBD1 (5 bases). Trimming removed 0 bases from V and 7 bases from J, with 9 bases in between. Germline values: CDR1 LGHDT, CDR2 YNNKEL (reference sequence). The CDR3 totals 13 residues. As DNA, the CDR3 is TGTGCCAGCAGCCAAGATGAGGGGCGTGAAGCTTTCTTT. This codes for CASSQDEGREAFF.

A remark on this clone: Other DNA sequences in the sample encode the same CDR3. J is TRBJ1-1 and V is TRBV7-2; no firm D call. Germline V gene sequence: CDR1 SGHTA, CDR2 FQGNSA. CDR3 size: 14 residues. The V end was cut by 4 bases, the J end by 1 base, with 10 bases between. In DNA form, the CDR3 reads TGTGCCAGCAGCTCGTCCCCAGGGAACACTGAAGCTTTCTTT. This sequence encodes CASSSSPGNTEAFF. Looking up the rest from reference TRBV7-2 and TRBJ1-1 gives the full variable domain: GAGVSQSPSNKVTEKGKDVELRCDPISGHTALYWYRQSLGQGLEFLIYFQGNSAPDKSGLPSDRFSAERTGGSVSTLTIQRTQQEDSAVYLCASSSSPGNTEAFFGQGTRLTVV.

The count of this clone is one. The V and J genes are TRBV7-2 and TRBJ1-2; 8 nucleotides agree with TRBD1. This CDR3 region has 15 residues. Germline V gene lookup returns CDR1 SGHTA and CDR2 FQGNSA. The V segment lost 7 bases and the J segment 4 bases; nucleotides outside the gene matches: 11. The CDR3 region has the DNA TGTGCCAGCACCCAGCCAGGGGGCGTTTCCTATGGCTACACCTTC. Its protein is CASTQPGGVSYGYTF. The whole variable domain, filled in from reference TRBV7-2 and TRBJ1-2, reads GAGVSQSPSNKVTEKGKDVELRCDPISGHTALYWYRQSLGQGLEFLIYFQGNSAPDKSGLPSDRFSAERTGGSVSTLTIQRTQQEDSAVYLCASTQPGGVSYGYTFGSGTRLTVV.

The V and J genes are TRBV28 and TRBJ2-1, with D possibly TRBD2 on 5 matching bases. Germline values: CDR1 MDHEN, CDR2 SYDVKM. Trimming shortened V by 6 bases and J by 0 bases, and 15 bases separated the two germline ends. The CDR3 spans 16 residues. DNA of the CDR3: TGTGCCAGCAGCCCCGGGGTAGCCGGCTCCTACAATGAGCAGTTCTTC. It specifies CASSPGVAGSYNEQFF.

The chain couples TRBV5-1 to TRBJ1-2; TRBD1 matches at 10 bases. V shed 4 bases and J 7 bases; nucleotides not matched to a gene: 1. This CDR3 comprises 12 residues. Germline V gene sequence: CDR1 SGHRS, CDR2 YFSETQ. The CDR3 loop reads CASSGDRGGYTF. The CDR3 nucleotides read TGCGCCAGCAGCGGGGACAGGGGTGGCTACACCTTC.

There are a few counts of this clone. The chain has TRBV6-5 and TRBJ1-1; D is uncertain. The germline V gene has CDR1 MNHEY and CDR2 SVGAGI. Trimming cost V 0 bases and J 2 bases, with 10 bases left between them. The CDR3 is 15 residues long. CDR3 DNA: TGTGCCAGCAGTTACTCCCTCGTGGGAAACACTGAAGCTTTCTTT. It codes for CASSYSLVGNTEAFF.

The chain couples TRBV5-1 to TRBJ1-6, with D perhaps TRBD1 (5 bases). Germline lookup yields CDR1 SGHRS and CDR2 YFSETQ. The germline V and J ends were trimmed by 3 bases and 12 bases, with 13 bases remaining between them. The CDR3 is 13 residues long. In nucleotides, the CDR3 is TGCGCCAGCAGCTCGTCGGGACGGGAACCCCTCCACTTT. It encodes CASSSSGREPLHF.

This clone appeared a few times. This sequence joins TRBV6-1 and TRBJ1-1; TRBD1 might be the D (6 bases). The V gene lost 2 bases and the J gene lost 7 bases, with 17 bases spanning the gap. The germline V gene encodes CDR1 MNHNS and CDR2 SASEGT. The CDR3 spans 15 residues. CDR3 loop: CASSELAGSQGEAFF. In DNA, the CDR3 is TGTGCCAGCAGTGAACTGGCAGGGTCACAGGGTGAAGCTTTCTTT.

J is TRBJ2-5 and V is TRBV9; D remains unclear. Germline assignment: CDR1 SGDLS and CDR2 YYNGEE. There are 11 residues in the CDR3. Trimming took off 2 bases at V and 1 base at J, with 0 bases between the two ends. The CDR3 spells CASSVQETQYF. The CDR3 nucleotides are TGTGCCAGCAGCGTCCAAGAGACCCAGTACTTC.

A single count supports this clone. The rearrangement links TRBV11-1 to TRBJ1-3, with D unclear. The length of the CDR3 is 12 residues. Deletions cut 5 bases from V and 0 bases from J, with 2 bases between. The V gene's germline CDR1 is SGHAT and CDR2 FQDESV (reference sequence). CDR3 region: CASSDSGNTIYF. CDR3 bases: TGTGCCAGCAGCGACTCTGGAAACACCATATATTTT.

The CDR3 reads CASSSPGGYEQYF. CDR3 coding DNA: TGTGCCAGCAGCTCCCCCGGGGGTTACGAGCAGTACTTC. The V gene is TRBV5-4, the J gene TRBJ2-7; TRBD2 might be the D (6 bases). The CDR3 extends over 13 amino acids. In germline, CDR1 is SGHNT, CDR2 YYREEE (reference sequence). The germline V and J ends were trimmed by 3 bases and 4 bases, with 11 bases remaining between them. Full variable domain (outside the CDR3, taken from reference TRBV5-4 and TRBJ2-7): ETGVTQSPTHLIKTRGQQVTLRCSSQSGHNTVSWYQQALGQGPQFIFQYYREEENGRGNFPPRFSGLQFPNYSSELNVNALELDDSALYLCASSSPGGYEQYFGPGTRLTVT.

The chain has TRBV19 and TRBJ1-3; no definite D call. Germline V lookup: CDR1 LNHDA, CDR2 SQIVND (reference sequence). Trimming removed 11 bases from V and 0 bases from J, with 14 bases in between. This CDR3 region has 14 residues. This chain's CDR3 is CAAKGLISGNTIYF. CDR3 coding DNA: TGTGCCGCTAAAGGGTTGATCTCTGGAAACACCATATATTTT.

The table lists this clone with a count of one. The chain recombines TRBV9 with TRBJ2-1, with TRBD2 matching 8 bases. CDR3 size: 14 residues. Trimming took 2 bases from V and 8 from J; bases not matched to a gene: 6. Looked up from germline, CDR1 is SGDLS and CDR2 is YYNGEE. The CDR3 loop reads CASSVSGIIDEQFF. The CDR3 DNA reads as TGTGCCAGCAGCGTTAGCGGGATCATCGATGAGCAGTTCTTC.